The 28 T cell receptor beta chains presented below share a single source sample, sequenced in a study of human T cells and chemical hapten exposure. Each cDNA molecule in the library carried unique molecular identifiers. TCRdb re-called the reads through MiXCR, storing one row per CDR3 protein. The repertoire consists of fewer than 600 distinct CDR3 sequences, with 35% to 45% occurring once and the leading ten covering 10% to 15%. The treatment denotes: therapeutic diphenylcyclopropenone sensitization with weekly scalp DPC. This material consisted of whole blood, taken before DPC sensitization or 2, 6, or about 24 weeks after (not recorded which). The receptors were sampled from an adult with alopecia areata. Some clones in this sample may be carry-over from other donors' samples. This table probably holds off-target reads from a library built for another chain.

The chain recombines TRBV5-1 with TRBJ2-7; D is possibly TRBD2 (6 bases). The V gene's germline CDR1 is SGHRS and CDR2 YFSETQ. The CDR3 runs 15 residues. V was shortened by 2 bases and J by 7 bases, with 19 bases between the two germline ends. The CDR3 DNA reads TGCGCCAGCAGCTTAGGGACTTCAGACGCGGGGGAGCAGTACTTC. Amino acid sequence: CASSLGTSDAGEQYF. The full variable domain, with the rest looked up from reference TRBV5-1 and TRBJ2-7, is KAGVTQTPRYLIKTRGQQVTLSCSPISGHRSVSWYQQTPGQGLQFLFEYFSETQRNKGNFPGRFSGRQFSNSRSEMNVSTLELGDSALYLCASSLGTSDAGEQYFGPGTRLTVT.

The rearrangement uses TRBV6-4 and TRBJ2-2; D is unclear. The CDR3 loop spans 13 amino acids. The V and J ends lost 0 bases and 6 bases respectively, with 5 bases between them. Germline V CDR1 and CDR2: MRHNA, SNTAGT. The CDR3 reads CASSDSPAGELFF. DNA of the CDR3: TGTGCCAGCAGTGACTCTCCCGCCGGGGAGCTGTTTTTT.

This chain links TRBV11-2 with TRBJ2-1; D gene ambiguous. This CDR3 spans 17 amino acids. The germline V gene encodes CDR1 SGHAT and CDR2 FQNNGV. With 1 base removed from V and 4 bases from J, the gap between germline ends came to 17 bases. This CDR3 is CASSLGPDPSPYNEQFF. The CDR3 DNA sequence: TGTGCCAGCAGCTTAGGGCCGGACCCATCTCCATACAATGAGCAGTTCTTC.

The CDR3 nucleotides read TGTGCCAGCAGGCCCCCTGGGGAGGTGGCTGAAGCTTTCTTT. This codes for CASRPPGEVAEAFF. This chain uses TRBV12-3 or TRBV12-4 with TRBJ1-1; no reliable D call. V lost 6 bases to trimming and J lost 6 bases, with 17 bases between them. This CDR3 region has 14 residues.

This clonotype showed up just a few times. The chain has TRBV9 and TRBJ2-1, with unresolved D. The ends were cut back, 4 bases at V and 6 bases at J, with 14 bases in the middle. The germline V gene encodes CDR1 SGDLS and CDR2 YYNGEE. The CDR3 totals 14 residues. The CDR3 is CASSIFRQGNEQFF. The CDR3 bases are TGTGCCAGCAGCATATTTAGACAAGGCAATGAGCAGTTCTTC.

The genes are TRBV20-1 and TRBJ2-3, with 8 bases matching TRBD1. CDR1 is DFQATT, CDR2 SNEGSKA, per germline (reference sequence). Germline trimming cut 5 bases from V and 1 base from J; bases unmatched to any gene: 8. The CDR3 runs to 15 residues. CDR3 DNA sequence: TGCAGTGCTCAAGGACAGGGTCCAGGCACAGATACGCAGTATTTT. Amino acid sequence: CSAQGQGPGTDTQYF.

This clonotype was seen only a few times. The gene calls are TRBV30 and TRBJ2-4; possible D gene TRBD1, 5 bases. V lost 2 bases and J 6 bases, leaving 11 bases between the germline ends. This CDR3 comprises 13 residues. Germline V CDR1 and CDR2: GTSNPN, SVGIG (reference sequence). This CDR3 reads CAWSPGNGNIQYF. In nucleotides, the CDR3 is TGTGCCTGGAGTCCAGGGAATGGAAACATTCAGTACTTC.

V is TRBV2 and J is TRBJ2-6; tentative D call: TRBD1 (5 bases). The length of the CDR3 is 15 residues. The V end was cut by 6 bases, the J end by 3 bases, with 12 bases between. Per the germline V gene, CDR1 is SNHLY and CDR2 is FYNNEI. CDR3 protein: CASRATEFGANVLTF. The DNA of the CDR3 is TGTGCCAGCAGAGCGACAGAATTTGGGGCCAACGTCCTGACTTTC.

V and J are TRBV29-1 and TRBJ2-5; 8 nucleotides agree with TRBD1. This CDR3 has 14 residues. J was trimmed by 5 bases and V by 4 bases; bases with no gene match: 9. The germline CDR1 and CDR2 sequences are SQVTM and ANQGSEA. CDR3 sequence: CSVAQGGMGETQYF. For the CDR3, the DNA is TGCAGCGTTGCACAGGGGGGAATGGGCGAGACCCAGTACTTC.

This clonotype was seen a few times. The rearrangement joins TRBV11-1 to TRBJ2-1; D is unclear. Germline CDR1 and CDR2: SGHAT and FQDESV (reference sequence). Trimming stripped 3 bases from V and 9 bases from J, with 18 bases between. The CDR3 has 15 residues. The CDR3 spells CASSFLAALGREQFF. The CDR3 DNA is TGTGCCAGCAGCTTTTTGGCTGCGTTGGGTCGTGAGCAGTTCTTC.

This sequence joins TRBV10-2 and TRBJ1-1; no clear D. Germline V gene data show CDR1 as WSHSY and CDR2 as SAAADI. The V and J ends lost 6 bases and 4 bases respectively, with 18 bases between them. This CDR3 has 15 residues. The CDR3 DNA reads as TGCGCCAGCAGCGCTACTGGTAACGGAGGCACTGAAGCTTTCTTT. Its translation: CASSATGNGGTEAFF.

Concerning this clonotype itself: A much bigger clone sits one base away, suggesting this may be a read error. This sequence joins TRBV20-1 and TRBJ2-5; 11 nucleotides line up with TRBD1. This CDR3 is 15 amino acids long. CDR1 and CDR2 from the germline V gene are DFQATT and SNEGSKA (reference sequence). The CDR3 DNA reads TGCAGTGCTAGAGGGACAGGGGGCTTAGGAGAGACCCTGTACTTC. Protein: CSARGTGGLGETLYF.

This clonotype was seen a handful of times. V and J are TRBV6-4 and TRBJ2-2; a weak D match, TRBD2 (5 bases). CDR1 MRHNA and CDR2 SNTAGT come from the germline V gene. Trimming took 6 bases from V and 2 from J, leaving 7 bases between them. CDR3 size: 13 residues. The CDR3 nucleotides are TGTGCCAGCAGGAGGGTTAACACCGGGGAGCTGTTTTTT. The encoded protein is CASRRVNTGELFF.

The V call is TRBV6-5, the J call TRBJ2-5; TRBD1 is a possible D gene (5 bases). The V gene lost 0 bases and the J gene lost 2 bases, with 10 bases spanning the gap. The CDR3 loop spans 15 amino acids. Germline lookup yields CDR1 MNHEY and CDR2 SVGAGI. The CDR3 loop reads CASSYSSPGQETQYF. The DNA for the CDR3 is TGTGCCAGCAGTTACTCATCTCCAGGGCAAGAGACCCAGTACTTC.

This chain joins TRBV7-9 and TRBJ2-7; 12 bases map to TRBD1. Germline CDR1 is SEHNR and CDR2 is FQNEAQ (reference sequence). The junction had 9 bases not matched to a gene; V was cut back by 1 base and J by 2 bases. This CDR3 region has 18 residues. CDR3 loop: CASSLGGTGGPITYEQYF. CDR3 bases: TGTGCCAGCAGCTTAGGCGGGACAGGGGGCCCCATTACCTACGAGCAGTACTTC.

The J gene is TRBJ2-6, the V gene TRBV11-2; TRBD1 aligns across 10 bases. Unmatched junction bases numbered 10, after V lost 4 bases and J lost 4 bases. The CDR3 totals 18 residues. CDR1 is SGHAT and CDR2 is FQNNGV in the germline V gene. DNA of the CDR3: TGTGCCAGCAGCTCGTTCCGGGACAGGGGTACCGGGGCCAACGTCCTGACTTTC. Its translation: CASSSFRDRGTGANVLTF.

This rearrangement joins TRBV10-3 to TRBJ2-7; D may be TRBD2 (5 bases). CDR1 is ENHRY and CDR2 is SYGVKD in the germline V gene. Trimming took off 6 bases at V and 0 bases at J, with 12 bases between the two ends. This CDR3 is built from 14 residues. The CDR3 loop reads CAIRPERDSYEQYF. Here the CDR3 DNA reads TGTGCCATCAGACCCGAACGGGACTCCTACGAGCAGTACTTC.

This chain uses TRBV29-1 with TRBJ2-7; D could derive from TRBD1 or TRBD2 (6 bases each). The CDR3 runs to 12 residues. Germline CDR1 and CDR2: SQVTM and ANQGSEA. Trimming cost V 3 bases and J 5 bases, with 11 bases left between them. CDR3 amino acids: CSVEWRDNEQYF. CDR3 nucleotides: TGCAGCGTTGAGTGGAGGGACAACGAGCAGTACTTC.

By sample share, this clonotype is large (0.1 to 1%). The J gene is TRBJ1-6, the V gene TRBV5-1, with TRBD1 identical over 8 bases. The junction had 10 bases not matched to a gene; V was cut back by 6 bases and J by 8 bases. In germline, CDR1 is SGHRS, CDR2 YFSETQ. The CDR3 has 15 residues. CDR3 DNA: TGCGCCAGCACCAAGAGGACAGGGAGCGATTCACCCCTCCACTTT. Translated: CASTKRTGSDSPLHF.

The chain links TRBV12-3 or TRBV12-4 to TRBJ1-2; 10 bases align to TRBD1. This CDR3 region has 16 residues. V dropped 6 bases and J dropped 8; count of bases not matched to a gene: 15. The CDR3 here is CASRLGAVGTGEGYTF. The CDR3 nucleotides are TGTGCCAGCAGGTTGGGCGCGGTCGGGACAGGGGAAGGCTACACCTTC.

Sample share makes this clonotype large. The chain is built from TRBV4-3 and TRBJ2-1, with 12 bases that match TRBD1. Germline V lookup: CDR1 LGHNA, CDR2 YSLEER. The CDR3 has 16 amino acids. J lost 4 bases, V lost 4 bases, and 5 bases had no gene match. CDR3: CASSPGDRGLYNEQFF. CDR3 bases: TGCGCCAGCAGCCCAGGGGACAGGGGGCTGTACAATGAGCAGTTCTTC.

The rearrangement joins TRBV7-9 to TRBJ1-1; D remains unclear. The germline gives CDR1 SEHNR, CDR2 FQNEAQ (reference sequence). Trimming cost V 5 bases and J 3 bases, with 10 bases left between them. This CDR3 has 13 amino acids. As DNA, the CDR3 is TGTGCCAGCAGCACTCTTGCGGACACTGAAGCTTTCTTT. This codes for CASSTLADTEAFF.

The chain combines TRBV5-1 with TRBJ2-1; no reliable D call. This CDR3 comprises 15 residues. Per germline, CDR1 SGHRS and CDR2 YFSETQ. With 0 bases removed from V and 3 bases from J, the gap between germline ends came to 10 bases. CDR3 amino acids: CASSLAGSFYNEQFF. In DNA form, the CDR3 reads TGCGCCAGCAGCTTGGCAGGATCCTTCTACAATGAGCAGTTCTTC.

The chain joins TRBV30 to TRBJ2-6, with D perhaps TRBD2 (6 bases). Trimming took 3 bases from V and 0 from J, leaving 12 bases between them. The CDR3 is 16 amino acids. Germline values: CDR1 GTSNPN, CDR2 SVGIG (reference sequence). In DNA form, the CDR3 reads TGTGCCTGGAGCGCGGGGCTACTCTCTGGGGCCAACGTCCTGACTTTC. As protein: CAWSAGLLSGANVLTF.

This clonotype was seen just once. V usage is TRBV3-1 and J usage is TRBJ1-1; possible D gene TRBD1, 5 bases. Trimming cost V 1 base and J 10 bases, with 19 bases left between them. The CDR3 totals 15 residues. The germline V gene encodes CDR1 LGHDT and CDR2 YNNKEL (reference sequence). In DNA form, the CDR3 reads TGTGCCAGCAGCCAAGGAGGGGAACCCTCGGGGTTAGCTTTCTTT. It translates to CASSQGGEPSGLAFF.

This clonotype was observed a single time. The J gene is TRBJ2-1, the V gene TRBV27, with D perhaps being TRBD1 or TRBD2 (6 bases each). Germline V gene data show CDR1 as MNHEY and CDR2 as SMNVEV (reference sequence). The CDR3 covers 14 residues. The V gene lost 4 bases and the J gene lost 1 base, with 8 bases spanning the gap. CDR3 amino acids: CASSWGASYNEQFF. The CDR3 nucleotides are TGTGCCAGCAGTTGGGGGGCGTCCTACAATGAGCAGTTCTTC.

The V call is TRBV7-9, the J call TRBJ1-2, with 7 nucleotides matching TRBD1. The ends lost 5 bases at V and 4 bases at J; junction bases unmatched: 10. CDR1 SEHNR and CDR2 FQNEAQ come from the germline V gene (reference sequence). The CDR3 covers 15 residues. DNA for the CDR3: TGTGCCAGCAGCCCAGGAGGGACAGCCTTCTATGGCTACACCTTC. It codes for CASSPGGTAFYGYTF.

The chain has TRBV27 and TRBJ1-2, with 8 bases lining up with TRBD1. Germline CDR1 and CDR2: MNHEY and SMNVEV (reference sequence). Germline trimming cut 4 bases from V and 8 bases from J; bases unmatched to any gene: 9. The CDR3 runs 14 residues. The CDR3 spells CASSSGTGSKGYTF. For the CDR3, the DNA is TGTGCCAGCAGTTCCGGGACAGGTTCGAAAGGCTACACCTTC.